This T cell receptor (beta chain) was identified during a study of blood T cell repertoires in COVID-19. Produced via immunoSEQ multiplex PCR; TCRdb's table is partial and in-frame only. The sample contains fewer than 400,000 clones, nearly 90% of which appear only once. This clone was observed a handful of times. CDR3 size: 18 residues. The V gene's germline CDR1 is GTSNPN and CDR2 SVGIG (reference sequence). V was clipped by 2 bases and J by 0 bases, with 17 bases between them. This receptor was obtained from a woman aged 25 to 39 who had recovered from COVID-19. The chain recombines TRBV30 with TRBJ1-6; D might be TRBD1 (5 bases). The specimen was PBMCs or T cells enriched from blood (not recorded which). The CDR3 here is CAWSLNSGPSSYNSPLHF. The DNA for the CDR3 is TGTGCCTGGAGTCTAAATTCAGGGCCCAGCTCCTATAATTCACCCCTCCACTTT.